What follows describes a single T cell receptor beta chain. The antigen remains undetermined. This entry belongs to a study of cytomegalovirus exposure and HLA in healthy donors. Findings and limits, study-wide: Near-uniform donor sequencing depth was presumed by presence/absence analyses. Researchers reported from a later analysis that most CMV-associated TCR beta chains appeared HLA-restricted. V- and J-gene trimming of TCR beta was linked (in a later analysis) to a missense DCLRE1C variant.

The PCR made use of 60 Vbeta and 13 Jbeta primers. Sequencing was performed with immunoSEQ multiplex PCR; in TCRdb, only in-frame clones are kept and a portion is missing. The sample carries about 77,000 clones, around 79% recorded once. These donors, healthy bone marrow donors, were studied. Trimming left V 4 bases short and J 8 bases short, with 19 bases between. Germline V gene sequence: CDR1 GTSNPN, CDR2 SVGIG (reference sequence). There are 14 residues in the CDR3. J is TRBJ2-3 and V is TRBV30; TRBD2 might be the D (6 bases). Material: PBMCs. This sequence originates from a man between 35 and 55 years old in good health and CMV-seronegative. The CDR3 loop is CAWNPGTAASTQYF. The CDR3 DNA reads TGTGCCTGGAACCCCGGGACTGCTGCTAGTACGCAGTATTTT.